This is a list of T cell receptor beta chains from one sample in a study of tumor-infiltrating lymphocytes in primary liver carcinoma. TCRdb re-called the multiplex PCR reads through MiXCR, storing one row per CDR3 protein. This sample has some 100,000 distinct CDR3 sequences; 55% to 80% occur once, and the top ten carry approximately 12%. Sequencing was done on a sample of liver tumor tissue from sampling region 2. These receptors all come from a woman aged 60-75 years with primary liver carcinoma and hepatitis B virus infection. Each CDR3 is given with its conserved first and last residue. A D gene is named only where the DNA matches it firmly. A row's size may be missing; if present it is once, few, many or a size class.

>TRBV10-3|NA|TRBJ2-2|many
TGTGCCATCAGTGGGAGGACAGTTGGCACCGGGGAGCTGTTTTTT
CAISGRTVGTGELFF
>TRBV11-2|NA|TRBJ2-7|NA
TGCGCCAGGAGCTTAGGCGTACCCTCCTACGAGCAGTACTTC
CARSLGVPSYEQYF
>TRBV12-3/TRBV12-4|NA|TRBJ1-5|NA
TGTGCCAGCAGTAAGACAGTCCATAGCAAACAGCCCCAGCATTTT
CASSKTVHSKQPQHF
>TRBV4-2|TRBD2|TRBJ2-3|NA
TGTGCCGGCGGCCAATTAGGGCTAGCGGCAGCAAGCACAGATACGCAGTATTTT
CAGGQLGLAAASTDTQYF
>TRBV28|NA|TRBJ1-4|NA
TGTGCCAGCAGTAAACAGGGTGGCGCTAATGAAAAACTGTTTTTT
CASSKQGGANEKLFF
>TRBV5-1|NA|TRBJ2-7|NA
TGCGCCAGTAGCTTCCTTGGGGCATCGGGTAGCGAGCAGTACTTC
CASSFLGASGSEQYF
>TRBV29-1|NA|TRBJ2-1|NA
TGCAGCGTTGATCAGGGTAATGAGCAGTTCTTC
CSVDQGNEQFF
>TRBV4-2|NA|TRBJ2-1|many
TGTGCCAGCAGAGGGGGGCTAGGAGGCAATGAGCAGTTCTTC
CASRGGLGGNEQFF
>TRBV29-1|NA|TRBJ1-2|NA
TGCAGTGTTGCCCGGGGGACGTGCGCTCGCGGTTACACCTTC
CSVARGTCARGYTF
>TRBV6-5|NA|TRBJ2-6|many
TGTGCCAGCAGTTACGATACGGGTCCTTCTGGGGCCAACGTCCTGACTTTC
CASSYDTGPSGANVLTF
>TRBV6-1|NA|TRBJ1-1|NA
TGTGTCAGCAGATCGACAAACAACACTGAAGCTTTCTTT
CVSRSTNNTEAFF
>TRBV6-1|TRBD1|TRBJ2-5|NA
TGTGCCAGCAGTTTTTTAGACAGGGGGAGTCGAGAGATCCAGTACTTC
CASSFLDRGSREIQYF